This T cell receptor beta chain was found in a study of cytomegalovirus exposure and HLA in healthy donors (TCRdb year 2017). Looking at the study overall: According to an earlier analysis of 587 of the donors, about 170 million T cells yielded approximately 120 million unique TCR beta sequences and about 280 Gb of sequence data. An early release covering 500 to 750 HLA-typed donors comprised approximately 300 gigabases of sequencing data and 65 million to 100 million unique TCR sequences. Of the roughly 390 genotyped donors, around 81% fell in the genetic ancestry cluster associated with self-reported Caucasian donors. The aim of the study was to test whether cataloging public T cell receptors could identify signatures of past pathogen exposure. Using immunosequencing, the study profiled T cell repertoires from fewer than 850 subjects and related those repertoires to cytomegalovirus serostatus. Besides the first cohort of approximately 670 subjects, a separate validation cohort made up of 95 to 150 different subjects was used. To predict cytomegalovirus infection status, the study brought together high-throughput TCR immunosequencing, statistical association of individual TCRs with disease status, and machine learning. To study patterns of TCR occurrence, a later analysis re-analyzed previously published TCR beta repertoires from just over 650 donors and added high-resolution HLA genotyping. Rather than drawing on any new phenotypic data, the later analysis identified candidate immune exposures from TCR beta sequences and the way those sequences occurred across donors. An earlier analysis of a few hundred of the donors applied high-throughput TCR beta sequencing to assess whether each TCR beta V gene segment acted as functional or pseudogenic. Donor age, sex, ethnicity and CMV serostatus were compiled alongside the repertoire data. A later genetic analysis took genome-wide SNP genotypes for about 65% of the 666 donors and used that subset as a discovery cohort. All discovery cohort repertoires had been generated on a single sequencing platform. Both class I and class II loci were covered by HLA typing, at four-digit resolution. Typing coverage varied by locus: roughly 629-640 donors for A, B, C, DRB1 and DQB1; roughly 510 for DQA1; more than 600 for DPA1; approximately 490 for DPB1. Roughly five DR-DQ haplotypes were handled as single units for association and clustering because linkage in the cohort was strong. Among a few hundred genotyped donors of the cohort, an average of about 240,000 unique TCR beta nucleotide sequences were sequenced per donor, around a sixth of them non-productive. Results and caveats for the whole study, not just this receptor: In a later analysis, the rate of TCR association differed among HLA loci, with DRB1 alleles having the most associated TCRs and HLA-C alleles having the fewest. In vitro tests confirmed that a few of the cytomegalovirus-associated TCR beta chains recognize cytomegalovirus antigens. According to a later analysis, parvovirus B19, influenza, CMV and Epstein-Barr virus appeared linked to several top co-occurrence clusters. The study listed 150 to 200 TCR beta chains as associated with cytomegalovirus. Most CMV-associated TCR beta chains appeared to be HLA-restricted in a later analysis, and the HLA associations seemed to be driven largely by CMV exposure. In an earlier analysis of more than 450 of the donors, most TCR beta V segments were observed in productive rearrangements about 87% or about 30% of the time, broadly matching IMGT annotations. In a later analysis, HLA-associated TCR beta chains showed more clonal expansion and lower generation probabilities than non-associated chains that were equally common. Correlated functional status among segregating V segments might reflect linkage disequilibrium, but an unknown experimental factor could not be ruled out. Because some donors lacked HLA typing at each locus, the association tests relied only on the typed subset. The classifier was reported to diagnose cytomegalovirus status with high specificity and sensitivity in both the original and validation cohorts. A later genetic analysis associated a missense DCLRE1C variant with V-gene and J-gene trimming of TCR beta chains, and an independent cohort replicated the association. Most TCR sequences were seen in very few donors, while some public TCRs were found in many individuals. The authors suggested that the approach could potentially be generalized to other disease states and immunological phenotypes. In a later genetic analysis, fewer N-insertions in productive TCRs were reported among donors in an Asian-associated ancestry cluster than the 666-donor mean. Only TCR beta chains were sequenced in this cohort, and the absence of alpha or paired-chain data limited detectable features. A further reported finding was that TCR beta sequences accurately predicted the HLA-A and HLA-B alleles for most subjects in the first cohort. Sequencing depth was assumed to be roughly uniform across donors in the presence/absence analyses, though that assumption may not hold. The only immune exposure information available for the cohort was CMV serostatus. The sequencing pipeline was judged likely to have produced a cluster of highly shared sequence variants as a technical artifact. Because counts were too low, 15 to 20 rarely observed V segments, including chromosome 9 orphons, were left out of the earlier analysis of several hundred of the donors. At a false discovery rate of 0.05, a later analysis linked fewer than 20,000 TCR beta sequences to specific HLA alleles. Because the 87-base-pair reads could not distinguish some IMGT-functional V segments, including TRBV6-2 and TRBV6-3, those segments were excluded. When HLA alleles, especially DR and DQ, strongly co-occurred, attributing TCR associations to individual alleles was difficult.

Spanning cysteine to phenylalanine, the CDR3 consists of 16 amino acids. CDR3 DNA is the only sequence kept; it has 48 bases, read in frame from the first base. CDR1 and CDR2 were assigned from the germline V gene as SGDLS and YYNGEE. The germline V and J ends show losses of 3 bases and 5 bases respectively, and no gene match explains 11 bases of the junction. The cohort consisted of 666 healthy bone marrow donors. Cohort members were all nominally healthy when sampled, although unrecorded immune exposures were likely present. The donor tested CMV seronegative, placing the donor among the 350 to 400 seronegative members of the cohort. Every donor gave a peripheral blood sample, and the peripheral blood mononuclear cells from that sample were used for TCR beta sequencing. Genomic DNA extraction from the blood cell samples was performed with the Qiagen DNeasy Blood Extraction Kit. In regard to this clone: Its antigen remains undetermined. It has no much larger one-base neighbor in the sample; base qualities were not kept.

The library was generated by the immunoSEQ multiplex PCR assay. A mixture of 60 forward primers for TCR Vbeta segments and 13 reverse primers for TCR Jbeta segments was used in the multiplex PCR. A multiplex PCR assay on genomic DNA amplified the CDR3 region of rearranged TCR beta genes. Amplified TCR beta libraries were sequenced as 87-base-pair reads on the Illumina HiSeq System. In the paper's pipeline: A later analysis tallied roughly 76 million unique TCR beta chains across the approximately 670 repertoires, and approximately 12 million of those chains were shared by two or more donors. To remove PCR and sequencing errors, raw reads were error-corrected and collapsed into unique sequences using a nearest-neighbor algorithm that merged closely related sequences. CDR3 sequences were aligned to IMGT reference sequences to assign V, D and J gene segments. For a sequence to be retained, a match of at least six nucleotides was required to both a V gene segment and a J gene segment. A rearrangement counted as productive if the CDR3 had no stop codons and remained in frame with V and J, and every other rearrangement counted as non-productive. Following IMGT convention, CDR3 was defined as the stretch from the second conserved V-encoded cysteine up to the conserved J-encoded phenylalanine. Sequences without an unambiguous match to a single V gene segment were excluded from the earlier analysis of several hundred of the donors. An earlier analysis of approximately 590 of the donors called V segments functional above 56.7% productive rearrangements and segregating when the between-donor standard deviation exceeded 5%. A statistical classification framework was built to diagnose cytomegalovirus status from the catalog of TCR beta chain sequences. V and J gene assignment, in a later analysis, came from comparing TCR nucleotide sequences with IMGT/GENE-DB human TR gene sequences. A later analysis assigned CDR3 sequences and most-parsimonious VDJ recombination scenarios with the TCRdist pipeline. In a later analysis, each TCR beta chain was defined by its CDR3 amino acid sequence together with its V-gene family, and reads lacking a unique V-gene family were excluded. As a way to deal with suspected cross-contamination and a sequencing artifact, a later analysis dropped roughly 620 nucleotide sequences that were highly shared and had low generation probability. For each public chain, a later analysis derived a clonal expansion index from normalized ranks of inferred template counts within each repertoire. Generation probabilities in a later analysis came from a VDJ recombination model fitted to out-of-frame rearrangements, and those results were checked against IGoR. A later analysis scored TCR-TCR, TCR-HLA and TCR-CMV co-occurrence with hypergeometric tests, applying a repertoire-size bias correction to TCR pairs. To estimate false discovery rates, a later analysis permuted the HLA or CMV assignments 20 times. In a later analysis, co-occurring TCRs were grouped with DBSCAN, and TCRdist sequence similarity was added when clustering was performed within HLA-allele-positive subsets. Repertoires with fewer than 30,000 or more than 120,000 public chains, plus five repertoires with anomalous nucleotide sharing, were excluded from co-occurrence clustering. The table comes from immuneACCESS by way of TCRdb, which keeps in-frame sequences with V and J called. Part of the clones is missing from these tables; in studies checked, under half for an unresolved V gene and the rest for unknown reasons. V and J calls and clone size are given by that table; D and trimming were obtained from the DNA. The sample records 150,000 or so clones, approximately 73% of which are singletons. The ten largest clones capture 1.5% to 2% of the sample.

The chain joins TRBV9 to TRBJ2-5, with 9 bases in between that match TRBD2. The sequenced material came from PBMCs. The receptor was derived from a woman aged 18-35 years in good health and CMV-seronegative. The CDR3 protein: CASSASPRGGTETQYF. The sequenced DNA is TGTGCCAGCAGCGCCTCCCCGCGGGGGGGCACTGAGACCCAGTACTTC.